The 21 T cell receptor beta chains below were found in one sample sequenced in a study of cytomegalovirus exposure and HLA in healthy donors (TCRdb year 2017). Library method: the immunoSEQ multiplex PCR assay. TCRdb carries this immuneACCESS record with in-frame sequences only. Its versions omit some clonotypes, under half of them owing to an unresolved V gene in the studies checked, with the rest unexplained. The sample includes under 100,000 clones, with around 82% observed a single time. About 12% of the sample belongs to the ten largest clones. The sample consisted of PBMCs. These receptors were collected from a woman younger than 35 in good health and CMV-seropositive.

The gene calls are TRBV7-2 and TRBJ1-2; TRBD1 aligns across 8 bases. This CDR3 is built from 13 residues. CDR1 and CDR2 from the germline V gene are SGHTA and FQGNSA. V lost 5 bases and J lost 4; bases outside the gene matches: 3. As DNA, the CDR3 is TGTGCCAGCAGCAGACAGGGGACCTATGGCTACACCTTC. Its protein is CASSRQGTYGYTF.

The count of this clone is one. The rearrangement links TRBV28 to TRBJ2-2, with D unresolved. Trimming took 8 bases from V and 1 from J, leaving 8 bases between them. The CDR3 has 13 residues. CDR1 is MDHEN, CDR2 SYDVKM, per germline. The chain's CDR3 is CASCYRNTGELFF. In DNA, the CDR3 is TGTGCCAGCTGCTACAGGAACACCGGGGAGCTGTTTTTT.

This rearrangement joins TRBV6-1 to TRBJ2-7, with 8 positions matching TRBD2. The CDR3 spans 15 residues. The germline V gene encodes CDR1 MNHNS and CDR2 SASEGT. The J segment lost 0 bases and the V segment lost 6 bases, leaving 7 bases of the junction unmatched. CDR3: CASRSGGVSSYEQYF. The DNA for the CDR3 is TGTGCCAGCAGGAGCGGGGGCGTCAGCTCCTACGAGCAGTACTTC.

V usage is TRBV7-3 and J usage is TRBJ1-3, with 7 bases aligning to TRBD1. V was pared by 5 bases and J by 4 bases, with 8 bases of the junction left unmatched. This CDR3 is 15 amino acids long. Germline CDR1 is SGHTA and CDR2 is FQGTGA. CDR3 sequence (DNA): TGTGCCAGCAGCCCCGACGGACAGGCGGGAAACACCATATATTTT. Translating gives CASSPDGQAGNTIYF. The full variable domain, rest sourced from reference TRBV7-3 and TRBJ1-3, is GAGVSQTPSNKVTEKGKYVELRCDPISGHTALYWYRQSLGQGPEFLIYFQGTGAADDSGLPNDRFFAVRPEGSVSTLKIQRTERGDSAVYLCASSPDGQAGNTIYFGEGSWLTVV.

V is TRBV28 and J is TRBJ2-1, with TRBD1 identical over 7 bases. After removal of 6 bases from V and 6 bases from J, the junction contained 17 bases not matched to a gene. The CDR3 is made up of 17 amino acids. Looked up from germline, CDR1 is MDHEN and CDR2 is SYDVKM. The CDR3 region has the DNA TGTGCCAGCAGCCGAAACCGGGACAACAGGGGCCTCAATGAGCAGTTCTTC. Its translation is CASSRNRDNRGLNEQFF.

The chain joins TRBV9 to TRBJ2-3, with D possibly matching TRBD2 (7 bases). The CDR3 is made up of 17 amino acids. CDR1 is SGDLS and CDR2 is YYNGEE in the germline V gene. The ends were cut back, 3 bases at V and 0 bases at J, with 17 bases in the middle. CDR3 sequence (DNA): TGTGCCAGCAGCGCGGGGGGAGGGGGGACTAGCACAGATACGCAGTATTTT. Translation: CASSAGGGGTSTDTQYF.

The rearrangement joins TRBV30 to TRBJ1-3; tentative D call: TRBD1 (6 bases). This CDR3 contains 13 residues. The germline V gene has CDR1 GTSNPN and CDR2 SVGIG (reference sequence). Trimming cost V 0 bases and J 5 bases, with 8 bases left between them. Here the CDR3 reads CAWSVGGRNTIYF. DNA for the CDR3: TGTGCCTGGAGTGTTGGGGGCAGAAACACCATATATTTT.

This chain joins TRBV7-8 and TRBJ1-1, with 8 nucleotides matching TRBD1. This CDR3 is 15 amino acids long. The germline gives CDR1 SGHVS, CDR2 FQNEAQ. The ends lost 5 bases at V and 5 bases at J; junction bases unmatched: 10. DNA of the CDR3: TGTGCCAGCAGCCAACAGGGGGGGCGAAGTACTGAAGCTTTCTTT. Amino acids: CASSQQGGRSTEAFF.

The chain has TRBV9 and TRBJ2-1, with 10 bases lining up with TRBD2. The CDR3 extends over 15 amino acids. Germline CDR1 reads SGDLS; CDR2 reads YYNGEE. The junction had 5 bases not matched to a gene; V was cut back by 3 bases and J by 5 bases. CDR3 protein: CASSARTSGDNEQFF. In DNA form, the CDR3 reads TGTGCCAGCAGCGCCCGGACTAGCGGAGACAATGAGCAGTTCTTC.

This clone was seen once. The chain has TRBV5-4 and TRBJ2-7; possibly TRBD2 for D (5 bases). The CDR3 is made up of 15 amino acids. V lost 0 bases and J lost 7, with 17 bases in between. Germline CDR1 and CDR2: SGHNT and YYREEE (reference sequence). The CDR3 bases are TGTGCCAGCAGCTTGGGACTACCCGAAGCGAGGGAGCAGTACTTC. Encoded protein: CASSLGLPEAREQYF.

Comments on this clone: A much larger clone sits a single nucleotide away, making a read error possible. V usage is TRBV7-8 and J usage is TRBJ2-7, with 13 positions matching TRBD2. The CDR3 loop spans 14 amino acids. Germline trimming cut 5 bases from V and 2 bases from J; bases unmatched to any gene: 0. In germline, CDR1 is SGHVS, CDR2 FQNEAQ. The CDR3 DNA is TGTGCCAGCAGCACTAGCGGGGGGGCCTACGAGCAGTACTTC. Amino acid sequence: CASSTSGGAYEQYF.

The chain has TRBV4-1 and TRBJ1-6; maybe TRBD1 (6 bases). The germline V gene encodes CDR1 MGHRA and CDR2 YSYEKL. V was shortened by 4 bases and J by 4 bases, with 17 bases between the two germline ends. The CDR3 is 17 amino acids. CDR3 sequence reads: CASSLTYRDKYNSPLHF. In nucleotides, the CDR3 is TGCGCCAGCAGCCTTACATACCGGGACAAATATAATTCACCCCTCCACTTT.

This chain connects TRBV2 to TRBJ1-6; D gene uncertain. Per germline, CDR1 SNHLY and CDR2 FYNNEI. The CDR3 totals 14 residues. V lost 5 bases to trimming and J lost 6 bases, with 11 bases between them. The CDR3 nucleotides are TGTGCCAGCAGTATTAGAGATACTAATTCACCCCTCCACTTT. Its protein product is CASSIRDTNSPLHF. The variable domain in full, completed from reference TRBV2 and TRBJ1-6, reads EPEVTQTPSHQVTQMGQEVILRCVPISNHLYFYWYRQILGQKVEFLVSFYNNEISEKSEIFDDQFSVERPDGSNFTLKIRSTKLEDSAMYFCASSIRDTNSPLHFGNGTRLTVT.

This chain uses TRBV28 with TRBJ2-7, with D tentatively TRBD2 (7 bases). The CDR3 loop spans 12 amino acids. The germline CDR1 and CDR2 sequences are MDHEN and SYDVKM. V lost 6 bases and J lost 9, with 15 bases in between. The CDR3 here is CASSLGGVGQYF. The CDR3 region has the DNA TGTGCCAGCAGCCTAGGGGGGGTCGGGCAGTACTTC.

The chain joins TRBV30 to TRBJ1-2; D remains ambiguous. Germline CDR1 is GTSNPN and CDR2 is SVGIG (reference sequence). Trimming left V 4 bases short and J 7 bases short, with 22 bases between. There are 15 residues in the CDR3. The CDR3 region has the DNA TGTGCCTGGACCGCACGGGAGGGCCTCTTGGGTGGCTACACCTTC. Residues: CAWTAREGLLGGYTF.

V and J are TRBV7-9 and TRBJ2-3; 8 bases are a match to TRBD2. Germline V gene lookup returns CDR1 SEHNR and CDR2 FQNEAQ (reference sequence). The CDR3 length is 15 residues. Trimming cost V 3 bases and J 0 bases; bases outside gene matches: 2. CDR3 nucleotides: TGTGCCAGCAGCTTTAGCGGGGCTAGCACAGATACGCAGTATTTT. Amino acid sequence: CASSFSGASTDTQYF.

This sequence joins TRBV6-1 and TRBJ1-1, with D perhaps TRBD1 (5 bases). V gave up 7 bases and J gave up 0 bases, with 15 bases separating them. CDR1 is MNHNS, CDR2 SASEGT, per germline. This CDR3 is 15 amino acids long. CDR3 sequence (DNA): TGTGCCAGCACCCAGACAGAGAACATGAACACTGAAGCTTTCTTT. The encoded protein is CASTQTENMNTEAFF.

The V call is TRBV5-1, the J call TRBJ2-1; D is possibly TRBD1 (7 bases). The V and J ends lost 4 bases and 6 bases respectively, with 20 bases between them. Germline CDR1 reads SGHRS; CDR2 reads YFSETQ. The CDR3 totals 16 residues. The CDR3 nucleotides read TGCGCCAGCAGCCCGGAGGGGGCCCCTCAGTTCAATGAGCAGTTCTTC. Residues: CASSPEGAPQFNEQFF.

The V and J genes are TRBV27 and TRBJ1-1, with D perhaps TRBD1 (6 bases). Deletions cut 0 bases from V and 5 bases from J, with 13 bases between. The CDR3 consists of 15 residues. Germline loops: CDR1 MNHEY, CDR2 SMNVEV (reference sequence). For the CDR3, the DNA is TGTGCCAGCAGTTTATCGAGGATCGGACAGACTGAAGCTTTCTTT. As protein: CASSLSRIGQTEAFF.

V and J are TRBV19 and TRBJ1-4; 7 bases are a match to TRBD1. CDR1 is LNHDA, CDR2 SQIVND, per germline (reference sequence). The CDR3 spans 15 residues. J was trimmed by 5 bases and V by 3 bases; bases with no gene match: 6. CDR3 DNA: TGTGCCAGTAGTATCGGGACAGCCCACAATGAAAAACTGTTTTTT. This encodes CASSIGTAHNEKLFF. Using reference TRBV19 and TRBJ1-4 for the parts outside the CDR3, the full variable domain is DGGITQSPKYLFRKEGQNVTLSCEQNLNHDAMYWYRQDPGQGLRLIYYSQIVNDFQKGDIAEGYSVSREKKESFPLTVTSAQKNPTAFYLCASSIGTAHNEKLFFGSGTQLSVL.

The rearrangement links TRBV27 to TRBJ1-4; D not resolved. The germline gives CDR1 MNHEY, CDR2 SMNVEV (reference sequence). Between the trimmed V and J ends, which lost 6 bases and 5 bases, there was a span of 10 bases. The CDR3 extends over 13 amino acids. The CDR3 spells CASRGAMNEKLFF. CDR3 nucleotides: TGTGCCAGCAGGGGCGCAATGAATGAAAAACTGTTTTTT.